The clone carrying this T cell receptor (beta chain) was counted between two and nine times. Its antigen is as yet unknown. These data are taken from a study of blood T cells in healthy people across ages. With a J-beta primer mix and a sample-barcoded 5' primer, a second PCR ran 7 to 11 cycles. Tagging of each cDNA molecule was performed by a template-switch adaptor with 12 random nucleotides. TCRdb re-derived calls from the 5' RACE reads in MiXCR, one entry per CDR3 protein. This repertoire shows fewer than 2,000,000 distinct CDR3 sequences, about two fifths found once; its top ten account for more than 20%. From germline, CDR1 is LGHNA and CDR2 YSLEER. Between the trimmed V and J ends, which lost 1 base and 7 bases, there was a span of 16 bases. The CDR3 totals 16 residues. The study, taken as a whole, reports: Both naive CD4+ cell counts and diversity were greater in long-lived donors than in aged donors.

The source of this sequence is a human donor in good health. The rearrangement joins TRBV4-3 to TRBJ1-4, with D maybe TRBD1 (6 bases). The sample consisted of blood. CDR3 nucleotide sequence: TGCGCCAGCAGCCAAGCGGGGACACGGGTATTTGAAAAACTGTTTTTT. As protein: CASSQAGTRVFEKLFF.